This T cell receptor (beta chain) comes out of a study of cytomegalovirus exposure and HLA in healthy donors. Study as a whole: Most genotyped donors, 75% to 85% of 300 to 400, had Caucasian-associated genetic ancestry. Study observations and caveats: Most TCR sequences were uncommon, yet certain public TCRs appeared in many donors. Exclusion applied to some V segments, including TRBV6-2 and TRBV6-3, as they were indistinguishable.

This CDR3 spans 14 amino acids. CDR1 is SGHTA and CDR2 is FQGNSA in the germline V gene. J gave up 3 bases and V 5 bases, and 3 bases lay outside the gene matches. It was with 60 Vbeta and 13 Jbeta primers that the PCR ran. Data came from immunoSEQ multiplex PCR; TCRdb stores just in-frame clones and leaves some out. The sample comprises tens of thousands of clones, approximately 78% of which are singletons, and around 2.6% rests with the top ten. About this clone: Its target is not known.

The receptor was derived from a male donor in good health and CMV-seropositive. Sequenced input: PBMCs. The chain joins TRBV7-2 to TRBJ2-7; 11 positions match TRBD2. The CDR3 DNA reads TGTGCCAGCAGCCCGGGACTAGCGGTCTACGAGCAGTACTTC. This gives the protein CASSPGLAVYEQYF.